The T cell receptor beta chain described here comes from a study of blood T cell repertoires in COVID-19. In the study's own analysis: Nucleated cell number was recorded as an estimate derived from reference gene primer amplification. TCRdb's copy holds only in-frame clones and misses some; the assay was immunoSEQ multiplex PCR. That table is the source of V, J and clone size, and D and trimming were worked out from the DNA. The table has 390,000 or so clones, around 89% seen once. Seattle enrolled patients during active infection and tracked them longitudinally. A few counts support this clone. The CDR3 spans 16 residues. Germline values: CDR1 SGHRS, CDR2 YFSETQ. Trimming at V came to 3 bases and at J to 9 bases, leaving 12 bases not matched to a gene.

This chain joins TRBV5-1 and TRBJ2-1; 10 bases are a match to TRBD2. The source is a woman in her 30s with COVID-19, enrolled during active disease. The sequenced material came from peripheral blood. The CDR3 is CASSSQASGRGSEQFF. The CDR3 DNA reads TGCGCCAGCAGCTCCCAGGCTAGCGGGAGAGGTAGTGAGCAGTTCTTC.